The rows below give T cell receptor beta chains drawn from one sample of a study of CD8+ T cells in alopecia areata. Data came from immunoSEQ multiplex PCR; TCRdb stores just in-frame clones and leaves some out. The sample has 65,000 to 90,000 clones; just over 50% are singletons. The source material was NKG2D-high CD8+ T cells sorted from blood. The receptor source for this set is a human donor with alopecia areata. Both conserved end residues are part of each CDR3. D genes are given only for firm matches. Where a row states a size, it is once, few, many or the class of an expanded clone; other rows omit it.

D: .
size: few
J: TRBJ2-2
V: TRBV21-1
CDR3: CASNHRGEGNTGELFF
DNA: TGTGCCAGCAACCACAGGGGGGAAGGTAACACCGGGGAGCTGTTTTTT

D: .
size: .
J: TRBJ2-1
V: TRBV28
CDR3: CASSLLYNEQFF
DNA: TGTGCCAGCAGTTTACTCTACAATGAGCAGTTCTTC

D: .
size: .
J: TRBJ2-3
V: TRBV29-1
CDR3: CSVTRPIGGSTQYF
DNA: TGCAGCGTTACCAGACCAATTGGAGGGAGTACGCAGTATTTT

D: .
size: once
J: TRBJ2-7
V: TRBV11-2
CDR3: CASSLQPGTFHEQYF
DNA: TGTGCCAGCAGCCTACAGCCCGGGACCTTCCACGAGCAGTACTTC

D: .
size: .
J: TRBJ2-4
V: TRBV28
CDR3: CASTSGRTVAKNIQYF
DNA: TGTGCCAGCACCTCGGGAAGGACGGTTGCCAAAAACATTCAGTACTTC

D: TRBD1
size: .
J: TRBJ1-4
V: TRBV29-1
CDR3: CSGRTGLGEKLFF
DNA: TGCAGCGGCCGGACAGGGTTGGGAGAAAAACTGTTTTTT

D: .
size: .
J: TRBJ2-3
V: TRBV28
CDR3: CASSSPQRGPTDTQYF
DNA: TGTGCCAGCAGTTCCCCTCAGCGAGGCCCCACAGATACGCAGTATTTT

D: .
size: few
J: TRBJ1-4
V: TRBV29-1
CDR3: CSVEGFLSDEKLFF
DNA: TGCAGCGTTGAAGGCTTTTTGAGTGATGAAAAACTGTTTTTT

D: TRBD2
size: .
J: TRBJ2-1
V: TRBV2
CDR3: CASMREDNEQFF
DNA: TGTGCCAGCATGCGGGAGGACAATGAGCAGTTCTTC

D: .
size: few
J: TRBJ2-7
V: TRBV28
CDR3: CACPLPGYRPVEQYF
DNA: TGTGCCTGCCCTTTACCTGGCTACCGCCCGGTCGAGCAGTACTTC

D: .
size: few
J: TRBJ2-1
V: TRBV23-1
CDR3: CASSRGSRFYNEQFF
DNA: TGCGCCAGCAGTCGGGGCTCCCGATTCTACAATGAGCAGTTCTTC

D: TRBD2
size: .
J: TRBJ2-1
V: TRBV6-6
CDR3: CASTIAGVVEQFF
DNA: TGTGCCAGCACGATAGCGGGAGTTGTTGAGCAGTTCTTC

D: .
size: .
J: TRBJ2-3
V: TRBV15
CDR3: CATSRDMGARDTQYF
DNA: TGTGCCACCAGCAGAGATATGGGGGCGAGGGATACGCAGTATTTT

D: .
size: .
J: TRBJ2-7
V: TRBV27
CDR3: CASSSLPGVYEQYF
DNA: TGTGCCAGCAGTTCCCTACCGGGAGTCTACGAGCAGTACTTC

D: TRBD1
size: .
J: TRBJ2-7
V: TRBV30
CDR3: CAWSLAGGSTYEQYF
DNA: TGTGCCTGGAGTCTCGCAGGGGGCTCAACCTACGAGCAGTACTTC

D: TRBD2
size: .
J: TRBJ2-6
V: TRBV29-1
CDR3: CSVRGLPDSGANVLTF
DNA: TGCAGCGTTAGGGGACTACCTGACTCTGGGGCCAACGTCCTGACTTTC

D: .
size: .
J: TRBJ1-2
V: TRBV29-1
CDR3: CSVEDPQGGYTF
DNA: TGCAGCGTTGAAGATCCGCAGGGAGGCTACACCTTC

D: .
size: .
J: TRBJ2-7
V: TRBV27
CDR3: CASSSLFEDPTGEQYF
DNA: TGTGCCAGCAGTTCCCTGTTTGAGGATCCCACGGGCGAGCAGTACTTC

D: .
size: .
J: TRBJ2-1
V: TRBV29-1
CDR3: CSAFGGGSEQFF
DNA: TGCAGCGCCTTTGGTGGGGGTAGTGAGCAGTTCTTC

D: TRBD1
size: .
J: TRBJ1-4
V: TRBV11-2
CDR3: CASSQGDSPLNEKLFF
DNA: TGTGCCAGCAGCCAAGGGGACAGCCCCCTTAATGAAAAACTGTTTTTT

D: TRBD1
size: .
J: TRBJ2-7
V: TRBV5-6
CDR3: CASSPGGTYEQYF
DNA: TGTGCCAGCAGCCCAGGGGGCACCTACGAGCAGTACTTC

D: .
size: .
J: TRBJ1-5
V: TRBV7-6
CDR3: CASSLERGNQPQHF
DNA: TGTGCCAGCAGCTTGGAGAGGGGAAATCAGCCCCAGCATTTT

D: .
size: .
J: TRBJ1-4
V: TRBV2
CDR3: CASSEGEKLFF
DNA: TGTGCCAGCAGTGAAGGTGAAAAACTGTTTTTT

D: .
size: .
J: TRBJ1-2
V: TRBV29-1
CDR3: CSVVDGRLHGYTF
DNA: TGCAGCGTTGTTGATGGCAGGTTGCACGGCTACACCTTC

D: .
size: few
J: TRBJ2-7
V: TRBV29-1
CDR3: CSVDKGGEQYF
DNA: TGCAGCGTTGATAAGGGAGGCGAGCAGTACTTC

D: .
size: .
J: TRBJ2-7
V: TRBV25-1
CDR3: CASSELGEQYF
DNA: TGTGCCAGCAGTGAATTGGGCGAGCAGTACTTC

D: .
size: few
J: TRBJ2-7
V: TRBV20-1
CDR3: CSADSSYEQYF
DNA: TGCAGCGCGGACAGTTCCTACGAGCAGTACTTC

D: .
size: .
J: TRBJ2-7
V: TRBV5-1
CDR3: CASSSFPQYEQYF
DNA: TGCGCCAGCAGCTCCTTTCCACAGTACGAGCAGTACTTC

D: TRBD2
size: .
J: TRBJ2-5
V: TRBV14
CDR3: CASSWGLQETQYF
DNA: TGTGCCAGCAGCTGGGGACTACAAGAGACCCAGTACTTC

D: TRBD2
size: .
J: TRBJ2-5
V: TRBV4-2
CDR3: CASSQGFRASGDQETQYF
DNA: TGTGCCAGCAGCCAGGGATTCAGAGCTAGCGGGGACCAAGAGACCCAGTACTTC

D: .
size: .
J: TRBJ1-2
V: TRBV30
CDR3: CAWSLFRVRDGYTF
DNA: TGTGCCTGGAGTCTCTTCAGGGTGCGCGATGGCTACACCTTC

D: TRBD1
size: once
J: TRBJ1-2
V: TRBV5-1
CDR3: CASSPGTDNYGYTF
DNA: TGCGCCAGCAGTCCCGGGACAGACAACTATGGCTACACCTTC

D: .
size: .
J: TRBJ2-3
V: TRBV29-1
CDR3: CSVVSVDTQYF
DNA: TGCAGCGTTGTATCAGTGGATACGCAGTATTTT

D: .
size: .
J: TRBJ1-5
V: TRBV9
CDR3: CASSGEGSGQPQHF
DNA: TGTGCCAGCAGTGGAGAGGGGTCAGGTCAGCCCCAGCATTTT

D: .
size: .
J: TRBJ1-1
V: TRBV5-6
CDR3: CASSLYPGEAFF
DNA: TGTGCCAGCAGCTTGTATCCAGGTGAAGCTTTCTTT

D: .
size: .
J: TRBJ2-7
V: TRBV9
CDR3: CASSASGQGSYEQYF
DNA: TGTGCCAGCAGCGCGTCTGGACAAGGATCCTACGAGCAGTACTTC

D: .
size: .
J: TRBJ2-2
V: TRBV23-1
CDR3: CASSRGRANTGELFF
DNA: TGCGCCAGCAGTCGGGGCCGCGCGAACACCGGGGAGCTGTTTTTT

D: .
size: few
J: TRBJ2-2
V: TRBV28
CDR3: CASSFSSLYTGELFF
DNA: TGTGCCAGCAGTTTCTCCTCGTTGTATACCGGGGAGCTGTTTTTT

D: TRBD2
size: .
J: TRBJ2-7
V: TRBV29-1
CDR3: CSVEPGAGGYEQYF
DNA: TGCAGCGTTGAACCCGGAGCGGGGGGTTACGAGCAGTACTTC

D: .
size: .
J: TRBJ1-5
V: TRBV11-2
CDR3: CASSLGRSNQPQHF
DNA: TGTGCCAGCAGCTTGGGTCGGAGCAATCAGCCCCAGCATTTT

D: .
size: .
J: TRBJ1-1
V: TRBV29-1
CDR3: CSVWEMNTEAFF
DNA: TGCAGCGTGTGGGAGATGAACACTGAAGCTTTCTTT

D: .
size: .
J: TRBJ2-6
V: TRBV27
CDR3: CASSFRGANVLTF
DNA: TGTGCCAGCAGTTTCCGAGGGGCCAACGTCCTGACTTTC

D: .
size: .
J: TRBJ1-1
V: TRBV11-2
CDR3: CASTGEAEAFF
DNA: TGTGCCAGCACCGGCGAGGCTGAAGCTTTCTTT